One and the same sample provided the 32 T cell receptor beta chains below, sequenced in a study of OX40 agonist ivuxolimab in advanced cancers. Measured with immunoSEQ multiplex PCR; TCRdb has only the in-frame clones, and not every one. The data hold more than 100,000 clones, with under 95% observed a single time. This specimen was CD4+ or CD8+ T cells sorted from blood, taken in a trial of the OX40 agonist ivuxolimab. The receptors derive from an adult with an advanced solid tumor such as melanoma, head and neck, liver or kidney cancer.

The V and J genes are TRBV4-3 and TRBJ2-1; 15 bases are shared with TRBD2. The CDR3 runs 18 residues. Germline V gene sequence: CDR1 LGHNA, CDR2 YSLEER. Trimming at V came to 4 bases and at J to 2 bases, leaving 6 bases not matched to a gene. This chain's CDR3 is CASSPRTSGGGAYNEQFF. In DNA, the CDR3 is TGCGCCAGCAGCCCCAGGACTAGCGGGGGGGGCGCCTACAATGAGCAGTTCTTC.

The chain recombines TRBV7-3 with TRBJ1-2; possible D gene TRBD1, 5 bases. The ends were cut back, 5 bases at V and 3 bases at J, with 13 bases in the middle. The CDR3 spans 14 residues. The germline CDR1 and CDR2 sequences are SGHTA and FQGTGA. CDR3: CASSPGLIDYGYTF. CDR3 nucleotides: TGTGCCAGCAGCCCAGGGTTGATCGACTATGGCTACACCTTC.

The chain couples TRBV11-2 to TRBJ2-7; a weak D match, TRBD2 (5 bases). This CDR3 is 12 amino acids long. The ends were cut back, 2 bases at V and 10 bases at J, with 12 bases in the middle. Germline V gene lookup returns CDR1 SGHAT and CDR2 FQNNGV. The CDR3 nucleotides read TGTGCCAGCAGCTTACCCCCGACTAATCAGTACTTC. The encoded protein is CASSLPPTNQYF. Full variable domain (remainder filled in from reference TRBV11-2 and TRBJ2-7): EAGVAQSPRYKIIEKRQSVAFWCNPISGHATLYWYQQILGQGPKLLIQFQNNGVVDDSQLPKDRFSAERLKGVDSTLKIQPAKLEDSAVYLCASSLPPTNQYFGPGTRLTVT.

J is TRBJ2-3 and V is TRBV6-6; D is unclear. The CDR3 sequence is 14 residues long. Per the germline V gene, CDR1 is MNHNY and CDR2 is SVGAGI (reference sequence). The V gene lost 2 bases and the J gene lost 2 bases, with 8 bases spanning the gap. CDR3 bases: TGTGCCAGCAGTTACGGGTCCTCCACAGATACGCAGTATTTT. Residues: CASSYGSSTDTQYF.

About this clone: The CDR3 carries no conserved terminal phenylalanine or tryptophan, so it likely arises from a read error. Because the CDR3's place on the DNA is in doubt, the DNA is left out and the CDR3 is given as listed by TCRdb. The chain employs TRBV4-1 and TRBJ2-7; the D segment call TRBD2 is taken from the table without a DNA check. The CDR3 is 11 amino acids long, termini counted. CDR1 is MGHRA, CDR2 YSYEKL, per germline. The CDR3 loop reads CASSQAPGTAP.

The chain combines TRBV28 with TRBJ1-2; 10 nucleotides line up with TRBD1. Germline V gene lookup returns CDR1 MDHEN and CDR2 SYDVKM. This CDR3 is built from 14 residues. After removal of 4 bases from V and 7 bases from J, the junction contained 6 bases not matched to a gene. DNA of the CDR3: TGTGCCAGCAGTTCCGGGACAGGGGTAGGTGGCTACACCTTC. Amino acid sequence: CASSSGTGVGGYTF.

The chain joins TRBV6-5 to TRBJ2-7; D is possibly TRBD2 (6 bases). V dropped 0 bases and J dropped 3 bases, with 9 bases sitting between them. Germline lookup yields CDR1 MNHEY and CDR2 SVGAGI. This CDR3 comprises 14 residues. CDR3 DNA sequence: TGTGCCAGCAGTTACTCGATCGGGGGCTACGAGCAGTACTTC. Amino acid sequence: CASSYSIGGYEQYF.

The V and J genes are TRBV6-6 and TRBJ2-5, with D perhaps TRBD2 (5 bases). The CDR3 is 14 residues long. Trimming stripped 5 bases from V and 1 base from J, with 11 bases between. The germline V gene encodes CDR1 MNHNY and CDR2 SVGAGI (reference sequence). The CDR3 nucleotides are TGTGCCAGCAGTACTCCCAGCGGCCAAGAGACCCAGTACTTC. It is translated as CASSTPSGQETQYF.

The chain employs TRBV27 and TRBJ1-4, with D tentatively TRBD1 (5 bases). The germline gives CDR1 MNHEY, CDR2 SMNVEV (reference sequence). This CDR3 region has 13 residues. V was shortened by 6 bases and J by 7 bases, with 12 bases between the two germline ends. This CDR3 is CASRQGRTEKLFF. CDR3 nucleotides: TGTGCCAGCAGGCAGGGCCGGACTGAAAAACTGTTTTTT.

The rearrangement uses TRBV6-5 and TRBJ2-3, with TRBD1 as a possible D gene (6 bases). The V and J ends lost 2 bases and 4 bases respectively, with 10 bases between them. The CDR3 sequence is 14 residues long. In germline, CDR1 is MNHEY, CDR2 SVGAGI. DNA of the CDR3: TGTGCCAGCAGTTACAGGCAGGGGTCAGATACGCAGTATTTT. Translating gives CASSYRQGSDTQYF.

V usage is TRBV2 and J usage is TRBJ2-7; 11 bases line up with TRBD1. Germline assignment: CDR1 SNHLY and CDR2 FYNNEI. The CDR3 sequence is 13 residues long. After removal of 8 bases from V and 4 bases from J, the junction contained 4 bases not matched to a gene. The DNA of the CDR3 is TGTGCCAGCTCCGGGACAGGGGGTTACGAGCAGTACTTC. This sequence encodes CASSGTGGYEQYF.

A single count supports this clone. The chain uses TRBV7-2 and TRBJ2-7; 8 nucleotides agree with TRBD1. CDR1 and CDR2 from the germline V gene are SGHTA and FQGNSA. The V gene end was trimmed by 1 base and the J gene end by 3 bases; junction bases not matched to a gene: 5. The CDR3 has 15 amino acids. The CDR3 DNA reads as TGTGCCAGCAGCTTAGAGGCAGGGGGCGGCTACGAGCAGTACTTC. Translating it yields CASSLEAGGGYEQYF.

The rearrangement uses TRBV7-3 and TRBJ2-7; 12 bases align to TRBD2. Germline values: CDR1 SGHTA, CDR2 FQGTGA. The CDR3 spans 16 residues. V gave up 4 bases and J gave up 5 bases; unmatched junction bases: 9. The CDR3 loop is CASSSTRLAGVHEQYF. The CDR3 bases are TGTGCCAGCAGCTCTACCAGACTAGCGGGAGTCCACGAGCAGTACTTC.

CDR3 DNA: TGTGCCAGCAGCTTGGAATGGAGCTCCTACGAGCAGTACTTC. Protein sequence: CASSLEWSSYEQYF. The V gene is TRBV5-6, the J gene TRBJ2-7; D uncertain. V dropped 0 bases and J dropped 0 bases, with 7 bases sitting between them. Germline CDR1 is SGHDT and CDR2 is YYEEEE. This CDR3 has 14 residues.

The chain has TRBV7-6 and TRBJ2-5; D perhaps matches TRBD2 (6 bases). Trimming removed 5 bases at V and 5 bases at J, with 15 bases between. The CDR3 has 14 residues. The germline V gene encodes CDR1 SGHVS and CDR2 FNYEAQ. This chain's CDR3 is CASSMTRGRETQYF. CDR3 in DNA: TGTGCCAGCAGCATGACTAGAGGGAGGGAGACCCAGTACTTC.

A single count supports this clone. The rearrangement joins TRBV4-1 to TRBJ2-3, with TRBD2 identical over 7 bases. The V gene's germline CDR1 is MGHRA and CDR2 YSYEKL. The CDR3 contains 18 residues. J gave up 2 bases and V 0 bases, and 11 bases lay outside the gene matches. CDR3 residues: CASSQDGMRGISTDTQYF. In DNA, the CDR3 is TGCGCCAGCAGCCAAGACGGAATGCGGGGGATCTCCACAGATACGCAGTATTTT.

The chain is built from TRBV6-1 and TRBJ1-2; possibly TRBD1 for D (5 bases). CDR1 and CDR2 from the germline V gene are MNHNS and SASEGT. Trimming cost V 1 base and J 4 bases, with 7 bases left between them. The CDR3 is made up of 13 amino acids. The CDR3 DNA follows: TGTGCCAGCAGTGAAGGCAGGGCCTATGGCTACACCTTC. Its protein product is CASSEGRAYGYTF.

The CDR3 sequence is CASSLGHSLYEQYF. DNA of the CDR3: TGTGCCAGCAGCTTAGGGCACAGTCTCTACGAGCAGTACTTC. The rearrangement links TRBV7-2 to TRBJ2-7; D ambiguous. The CDR3 spans 14 residues. V lost 1 base and J 3 bases, leaving 10 bases between the germline ends. Germline CDR1 SGHTA, CDR2 FQGNSA. Variable domain in full (rest from reference TRBV7-2 and TRBJ2-7): GAGVSQSPSNKVTEKGKDVELRCDPISGHTALYWYRQSLGQGLEFLIYFQGNSAPDKSGLPSDRFSAERTGGSVSTLTIQRTQQEDSAVYLCASSLGHSLYEQYFGPGTRLTVT.

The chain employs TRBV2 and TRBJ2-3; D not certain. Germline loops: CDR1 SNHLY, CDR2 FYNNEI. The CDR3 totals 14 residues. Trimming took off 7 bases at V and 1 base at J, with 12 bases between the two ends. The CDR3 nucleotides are TGTGCCAGCAAAGATCCCGCTCGCACAGATACGCAGTATTTT. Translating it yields CASKDPARTDTQYF.

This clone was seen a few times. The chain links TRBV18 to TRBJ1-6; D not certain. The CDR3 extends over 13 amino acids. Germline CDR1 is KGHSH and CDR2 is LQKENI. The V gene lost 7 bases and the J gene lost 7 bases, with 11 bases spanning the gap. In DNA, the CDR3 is TGTGCCAGCTTGAACGGAGTAAATTCACCCCTCCACTTT. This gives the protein CASLNGVNSPLHF.

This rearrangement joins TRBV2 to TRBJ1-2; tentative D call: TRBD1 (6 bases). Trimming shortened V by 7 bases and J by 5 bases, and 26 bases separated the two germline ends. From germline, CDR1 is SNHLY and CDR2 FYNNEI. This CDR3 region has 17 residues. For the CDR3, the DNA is TGTGCCAGCACCATCCTTCGAGGGGGGGCGCCGAGGTATGGCTACACCTTC. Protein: CASTILRGGAPRYGYTF. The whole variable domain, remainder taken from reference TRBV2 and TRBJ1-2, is EPEVTQTPSHQVTQMGQEVILRCVPISNHLYFYWYRQILGQKVEFLVSFYNNEISEKSEIFDDQFSVERPDGSNFTLKIRSTKLEDSAMYFCASTILRGGAPRYGYTFGSGTRLTVV.

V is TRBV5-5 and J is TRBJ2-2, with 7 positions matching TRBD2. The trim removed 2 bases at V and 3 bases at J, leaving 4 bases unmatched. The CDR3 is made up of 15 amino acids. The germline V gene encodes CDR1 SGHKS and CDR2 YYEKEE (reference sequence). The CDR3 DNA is TGTGCCAGCAGCTTCCAAGCGGGGTACACCGGGGAGCTGTTTTTT. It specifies CASSFQAGYTGELFF.

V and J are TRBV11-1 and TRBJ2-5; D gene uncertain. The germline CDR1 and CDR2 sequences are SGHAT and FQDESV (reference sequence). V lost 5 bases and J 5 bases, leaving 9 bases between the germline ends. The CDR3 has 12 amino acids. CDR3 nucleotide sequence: TGTGCCAGCAGCCGCCCCGTTGAGACCCAGTACTTC. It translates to CASSRPVETQYF.

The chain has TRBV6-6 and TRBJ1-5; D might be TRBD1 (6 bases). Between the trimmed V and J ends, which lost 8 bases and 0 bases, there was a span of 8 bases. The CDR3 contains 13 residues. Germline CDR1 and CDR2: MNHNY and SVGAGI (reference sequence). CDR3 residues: CASVDSSNQPQHF. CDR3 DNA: TGTGCCAGCGTGGACAGTAGCAATCAGCCCCAGCATTTT.

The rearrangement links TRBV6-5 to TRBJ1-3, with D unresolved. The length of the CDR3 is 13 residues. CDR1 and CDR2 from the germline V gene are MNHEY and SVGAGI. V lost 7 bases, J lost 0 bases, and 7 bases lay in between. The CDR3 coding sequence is TGTGCCAGCAAGGCGTACTCTGGAAACACCATATATTTT. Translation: CASKAYSGNTIYF.

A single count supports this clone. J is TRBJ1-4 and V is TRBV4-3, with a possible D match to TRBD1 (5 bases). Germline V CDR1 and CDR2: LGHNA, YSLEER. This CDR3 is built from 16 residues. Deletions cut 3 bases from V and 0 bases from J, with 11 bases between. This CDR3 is CASSQGTQATNEKLFF. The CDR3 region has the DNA TGCGCCAGCAGCCAGGGGACGCAGGCAACTAATGAAAAACTGTTTTTT.

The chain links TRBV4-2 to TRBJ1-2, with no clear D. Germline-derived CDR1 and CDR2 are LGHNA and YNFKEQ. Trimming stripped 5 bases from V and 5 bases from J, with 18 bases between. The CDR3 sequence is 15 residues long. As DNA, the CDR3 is TGTGCCAGCAGCTACCCAGTGGCCAGCAAATATGGCTACACCTTC. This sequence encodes CASSYPVASKYGYTF.

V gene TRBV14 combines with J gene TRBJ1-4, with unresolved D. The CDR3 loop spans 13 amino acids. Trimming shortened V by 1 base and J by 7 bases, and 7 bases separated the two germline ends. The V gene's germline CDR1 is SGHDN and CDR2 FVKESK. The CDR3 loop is CASSQGLVEKLFF. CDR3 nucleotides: TGTGCCAGCAGCCAAGGTCTGGTTGAAAAACTGTTTTTT.

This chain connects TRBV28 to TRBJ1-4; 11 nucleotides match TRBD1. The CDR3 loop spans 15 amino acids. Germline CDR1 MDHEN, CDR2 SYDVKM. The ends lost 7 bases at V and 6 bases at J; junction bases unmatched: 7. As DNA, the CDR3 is TGTGCCAGCACCGGAGGACAGGGGGCTTATGAAAAACTGTTTTTT. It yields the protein CASTGGQGAYEKLFF.

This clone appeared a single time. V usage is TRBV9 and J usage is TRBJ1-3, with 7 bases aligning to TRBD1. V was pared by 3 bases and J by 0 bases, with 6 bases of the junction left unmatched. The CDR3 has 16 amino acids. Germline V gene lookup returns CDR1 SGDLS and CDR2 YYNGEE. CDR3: CASSADYRGSGNTIYF. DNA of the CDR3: TGTGCCAGCAGCGCTGACTACAGGGGCTCTGGAAACACCATATATTTT.

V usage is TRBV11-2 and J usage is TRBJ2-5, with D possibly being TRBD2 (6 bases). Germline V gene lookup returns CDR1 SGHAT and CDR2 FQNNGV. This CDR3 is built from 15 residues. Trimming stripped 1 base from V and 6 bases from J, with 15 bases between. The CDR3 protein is CASSLGQRLAKTQYF. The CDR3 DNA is TGTGCCAGCAGCTTAGGACAAAGGCTAGCGAAGACCCAGTACTTC.

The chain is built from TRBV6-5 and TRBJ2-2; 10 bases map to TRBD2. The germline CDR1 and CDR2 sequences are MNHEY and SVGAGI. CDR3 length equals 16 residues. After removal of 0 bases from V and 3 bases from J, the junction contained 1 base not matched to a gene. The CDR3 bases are TGTGCCAGCAGTTACTCTAGCGGGAGGTACACCGGGGAGCTGTTTTTT. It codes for CASSYSSGRYTGELFF.